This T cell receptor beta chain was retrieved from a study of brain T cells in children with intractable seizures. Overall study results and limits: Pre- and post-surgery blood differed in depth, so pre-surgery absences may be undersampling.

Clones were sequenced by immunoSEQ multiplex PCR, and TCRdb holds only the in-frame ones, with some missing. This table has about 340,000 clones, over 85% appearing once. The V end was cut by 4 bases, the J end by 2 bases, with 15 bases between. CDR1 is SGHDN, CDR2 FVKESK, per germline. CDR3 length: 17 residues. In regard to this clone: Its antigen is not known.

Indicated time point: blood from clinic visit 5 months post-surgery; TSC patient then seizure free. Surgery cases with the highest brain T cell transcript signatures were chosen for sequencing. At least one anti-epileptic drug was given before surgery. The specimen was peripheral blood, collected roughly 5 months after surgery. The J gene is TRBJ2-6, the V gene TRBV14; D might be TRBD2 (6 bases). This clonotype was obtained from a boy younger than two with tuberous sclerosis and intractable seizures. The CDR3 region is CASSPFAGNTGANVLTF. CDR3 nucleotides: TGTGCCAGCAGCCCGTTCGCGGGGAACACTGGGGCCAACGTCCTGACTTTC.